This TCR beta chain was captured in a study of cytomegalovirus exposure and HLA in healthy donors. Germline-derived CDR1 and CDR2 are KGHSH and LQKENI. The CDR3 totals 14 residues. Trimming at V came to 5 bases and at J to 8 bases, leaving 7 bases not matched to a gene. Donors had nominal health at sampling but likely had unrecorded immune exposures. Findings and limits, study-wide: A few chains tied to CMV proved CMV antigen-specific in vitro. Segments of the TCR beta V type were, in most cases, productive about 87% or about 30% of the time in an earlier analysis.

With respect to this clone: Its antigen is unidentified.

The PCR used 60 Vbeta and 13 Jbeta primers. Some clones are missing from TCRdb's copy, which holds only in-frame ones; the method was immunoSEQ multiplex PCR. The sample holds more than 90,000 clones; roughly 80% are singletons and the top ten take roughly 22%. The receptor was derived from a young man in good health and CMV-seropositive. The chain combines TRBV18 with TRBJ1-2; 11 bases align to TRBD1. Specimen: PBMCs. For the CDR3, the DNA is TGTGCCAGCTCAGAAAGGACAGGGGGCTGGGGCTACACCTTC. Its protein product is CASSERTGGWGYTF. The full variable domain, in which reference TRBV18 and TRBJ1-2 provide the parts outside the CDR3, is NAGVMQNPRHLVRRRGQEARLRCSPMKGHSHVYWYRQLPEEGLKFMVYLQKENIIDESGMPKERFSAEFPKEGPSILRIQQVVRGDSAAYFCASSERTGGWGYTFGSGTRLTVV.